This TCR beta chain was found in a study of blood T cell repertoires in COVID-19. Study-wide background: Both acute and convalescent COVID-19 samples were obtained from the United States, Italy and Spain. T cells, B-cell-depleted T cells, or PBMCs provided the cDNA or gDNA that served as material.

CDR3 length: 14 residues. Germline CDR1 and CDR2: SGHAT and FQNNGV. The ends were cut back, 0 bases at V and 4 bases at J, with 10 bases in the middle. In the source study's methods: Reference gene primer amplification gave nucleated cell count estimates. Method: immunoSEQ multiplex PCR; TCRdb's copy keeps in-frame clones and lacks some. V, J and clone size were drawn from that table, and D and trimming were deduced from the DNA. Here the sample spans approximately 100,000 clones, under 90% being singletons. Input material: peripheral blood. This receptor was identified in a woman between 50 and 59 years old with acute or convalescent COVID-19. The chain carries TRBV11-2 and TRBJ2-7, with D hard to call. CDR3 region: CASSLEMAPYEQYF. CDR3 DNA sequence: TGTGCCAGCAGCTTAGAAATGGCTCCGTACGAGCAGTACTTC.